Below, 2 T cell receptor beta chains from the same sample are listed, as sequenced in a study of shared clonotypes between healthy human individuals. Only in-frame clones appear in the TCRdb table, and some are missing; sequencing was by immunoSEQ multiplex PCR. The data show some 200,000 clones, under 80% seen once. Sequencing was performed on memory CD4+ T cells sorted from blood. Noted subset: CD45RA-negative fraction. The origin of the receptors is a man under 40 in good health.

V is TRBV19 and J is TRBJ1-4; 8 bases fit TRBD1. The CDR3 is 17 amino acids. Unmatched junction bases numbered 12, after V lost 6 bases and J lost 3 bases. The V gene's germline CDR1 is LNHDA and CDR2 SQIVND (reference sequence). CDR3 protein: CASRRTGSGSANEKLFF. DNA for the CDR3: TGTGCCAGTAGGCGGACAGGGTCGGGTTCGGCTAATGAAAAACTGTTTTTT.

This chain joins TRBV29-1 and TRBJ2-7, with D possibly TRBD2 on 6 matching bases. V lost 5 bases, J lost 6 bases, and 11 bases lay in between. Germline CDR1 reads SQVTM; CDR2 reads ANQGSEA. The CDR3 runs to 11 residues. In DNA, the CDR3 is TGCAGCGTTCGGGACTTTAGCGAGCAGTACTTC. Its translation: CSVRDFSEQYF.